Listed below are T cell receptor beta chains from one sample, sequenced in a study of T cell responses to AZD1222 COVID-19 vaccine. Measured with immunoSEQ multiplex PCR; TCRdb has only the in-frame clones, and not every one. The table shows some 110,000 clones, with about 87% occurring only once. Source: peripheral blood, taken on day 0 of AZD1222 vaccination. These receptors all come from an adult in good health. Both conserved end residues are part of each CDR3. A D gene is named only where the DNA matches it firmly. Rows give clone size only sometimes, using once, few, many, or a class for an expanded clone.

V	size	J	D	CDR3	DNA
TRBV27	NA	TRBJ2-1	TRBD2	CASSLMRTSGSEQFF	TGTGCCAGCAGTTTAATGAGGACTAGCGGGAGTGAGCAGTTCTTC
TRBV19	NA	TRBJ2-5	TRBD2	CASRPLAGRNLVQETQYF	TGTGCCAGTAGGCCCCTAGCGGGGAGAAACCTCGTGCAAGAGACCCAGTACTTC
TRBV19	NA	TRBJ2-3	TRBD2	CASRLAGGRDTQYF	TGTGCCAGTAGGTTAGCGGGGGGGCGAGATACGCAGTATTTT
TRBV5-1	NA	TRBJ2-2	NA	CASSLGDIGSGELFF	TGCGCCAGCAGCTTGGGGGACATCGGGTCCGGGGAGCTGTTTTTT
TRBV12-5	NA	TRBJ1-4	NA	CASGPTGVPYEKLFF	TGTGCTAGTGGTCCAACAGGCGTTCCATATGAAAAACTGTTTTTT
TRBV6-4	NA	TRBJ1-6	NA	CATRWTRDSPLHF	TGTGCCACACGTTGGACCCGGGATTCACCCCTCCACTTT
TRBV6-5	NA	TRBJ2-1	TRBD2	CASSYLAGVSNEQFF	TGTGCCAGCAGTTACCTAGCGGGGGTGAGCAATGAGCAGTTCTTC
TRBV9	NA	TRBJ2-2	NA	CASSVRLAGMTGELFF	TGTGCCAGCAGCGTTAGGCTGGCGGGGATGACCGGGGAGCTGTTTTTT
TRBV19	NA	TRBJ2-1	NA	CASSMGARTVYNEQFF	TGTGCCAGTAGTATGGGGGCTAGGACGGTATACAATGAGCAGTTCTTC
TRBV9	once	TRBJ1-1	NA	CASSGGWLNTEAFF	TGTGCCAGCAGCGGAGGGTGGTTGAACACTGAAGCTTTCTTT